The T cell receptor (beta chain) under discussion was sequenced for a study of blood T cells in healthy people across ages. Primed by a sample-barcoded 5' primer and a J-beta primer mix, a second PCR proceeded for 7 to 11 cycles. TCRdb processed the 5' RACE reads anew with MiXCR; each CDR3 protein has one entry. In the table there are hundreds of thousands of distinct CDR3 sequences, more than 50% of which are singletons. The sample taken for sequencing was blood. The sequence derives from a man aged 40-55 years in good health.

CDR3 in DNA: TGTGCCAGCAGCCTATACGAGGGCCCGGGGACCCAGTACTTC. Its protein is CASSLYEGPGTQYF. The chain carries TRBV7-2 and TRBJ2-5; D possibly corresponds to TRBD2 (5 bases). V was trimmed by 5 bases and J by 7 bases, leaving 17 bases between them. Germline loops: CDR1 SGHTA, CDR2 FQGNSA. This CDR3 comprises 14 residues.